Included here is one T cell receptor beta chain sequence, with context. Its antigen specificity is not known. The record has no base qualities; no much larger clone is one base away. Libraries were constructed by the immunoSEQ multiplex PCR assay. From the authors' description of their analysis: A statistical classification framework was built for diagnosing cytomegalovirus status from the catalog of TCR beta chain sequences. The source is immuneACCESS, and TCRdb retained only in-frame sequences with V and J called. Part of the clones is not carried over; for the studies checked, unresolved V genes explain less than half of this, and the remainder is unexplained. Clone size and V and J calls were adopted from that table, with D and trimming inferred from the DNA. Present in this sample are roughly 140,000 clones, 85% to 90% of which were seen just once. The ten largest clones represent around 3.4% of the sample.

This entry belongs to a study of cytomegalovirus exposure and HLA in healthy donors (TCRdb year 2017). For the wider study: According to a later analysis, one platform produced both the 100 to 150 validation repertoires and the roughly 660 repertoires of the first cohort. The study was designed to test whether signatures of past pathogen exposure could be identified by cataloging public T cell receptors. Besides the first cohort of around 700 subjects, a separate validation cohort made up of 120 different subjects was used. The study combined high-throughput TCR immunosequencing, statistical association of individual TCRs with disease status, and machine learning to predict cytomegalovirus infection status. Study-wide conclusions, independent of this receptor: A later analysis found that TCRs clustered in the first cohort also tended to co-occur in the approximately 120 validation repertoires, with 94% of cluster scores above 0. The study listed approximately 160 TCR beta chains as associated with cytomegalovirus. Across donors, most TCR sequences were observed very rarely, whereas some public TCRs were present in many individuals. A few of the identified cytomegalovirus-associated TCR beta chains were confirmed in vitro to be specific for cytomegalovirus antigens. A later analysis had no HLA typing for the validation cohort, so co-occurrence there was scored across all 110 or so repertoires. The classifier was reported to diagnose cytomegalovirus status with high specificity and sensitivity in both the original and validation cohorts. It was suggested by the authors that the approach could potentially be generalized to other disease states and immunological phenotypes.

Trimming takes 7 bases from V and 0 bases from J, and the germline ends sit 12 bases apart. According to the germline V gene, CDR1 reads SNHLY and CDR2 reads FYNNEI. From its cysteine to its phenylalanine, the CDR3 spans 14 amino acids. Only the CDR3 DNA is retained, 42 bases long and in frame from the first base. Separate from the approximately 670-subject first cohort, the validation cohort of roughly 120 subjects was the group to which the donors belonged. The TCR comes from a woman aged 18-29 years in good health and CMV-seropositive. This sequence uses TRBV2 and TRBJ2-5, with a tentative D gene TRBD2 over 6 matching bases. Sequences were obtained from PBMCs. Here is the DNA: TGTGCCAGCACTCCGGACTACCACCAAGAGACCCAGTACTTC. Its translation reads: CASTPDYHQETQYF.